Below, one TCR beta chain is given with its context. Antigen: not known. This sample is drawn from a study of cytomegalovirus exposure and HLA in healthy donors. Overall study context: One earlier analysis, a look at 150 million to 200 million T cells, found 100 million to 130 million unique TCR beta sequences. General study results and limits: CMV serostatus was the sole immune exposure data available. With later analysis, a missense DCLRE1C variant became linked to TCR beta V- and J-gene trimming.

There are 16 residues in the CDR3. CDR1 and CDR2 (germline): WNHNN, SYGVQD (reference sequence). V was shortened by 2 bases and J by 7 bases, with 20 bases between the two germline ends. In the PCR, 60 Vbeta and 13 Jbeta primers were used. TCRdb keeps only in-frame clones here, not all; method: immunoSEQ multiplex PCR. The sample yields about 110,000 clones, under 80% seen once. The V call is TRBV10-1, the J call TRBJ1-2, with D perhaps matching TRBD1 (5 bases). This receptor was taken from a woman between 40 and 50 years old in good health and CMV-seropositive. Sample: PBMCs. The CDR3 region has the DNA TGCGCCAGCAGTGAGGGCTTTGACAGCGGGGTGGCTGGCTACACCTTC. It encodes CASSEGFDSGVAGYTF.